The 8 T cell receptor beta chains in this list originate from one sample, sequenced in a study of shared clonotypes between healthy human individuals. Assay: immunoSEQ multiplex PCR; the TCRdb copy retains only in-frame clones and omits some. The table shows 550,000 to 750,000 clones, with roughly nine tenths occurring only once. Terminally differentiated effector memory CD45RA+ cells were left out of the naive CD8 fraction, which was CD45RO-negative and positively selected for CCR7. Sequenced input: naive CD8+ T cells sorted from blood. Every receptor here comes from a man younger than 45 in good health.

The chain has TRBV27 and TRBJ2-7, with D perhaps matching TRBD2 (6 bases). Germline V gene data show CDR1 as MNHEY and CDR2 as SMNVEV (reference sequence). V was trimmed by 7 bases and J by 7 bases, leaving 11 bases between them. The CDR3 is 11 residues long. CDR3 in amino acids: CASMAGFEQYF. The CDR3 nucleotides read TGTGCCAGCATGGCGGGGTTTGAGCAGTACTTC.

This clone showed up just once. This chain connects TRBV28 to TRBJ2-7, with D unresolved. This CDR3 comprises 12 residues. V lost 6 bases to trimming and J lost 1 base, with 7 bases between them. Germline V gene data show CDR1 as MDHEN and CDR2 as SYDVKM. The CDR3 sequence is CASRQQSYEQYF. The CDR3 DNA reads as TGTGCCAGCAGACAACAATCCTACGAGCAGTACTTC.

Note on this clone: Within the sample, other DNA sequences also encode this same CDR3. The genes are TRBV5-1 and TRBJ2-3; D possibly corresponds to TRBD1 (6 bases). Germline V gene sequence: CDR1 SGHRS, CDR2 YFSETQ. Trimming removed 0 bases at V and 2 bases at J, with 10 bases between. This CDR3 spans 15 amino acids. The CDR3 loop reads CASSLVGASTDTQYF. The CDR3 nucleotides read TGCGCCAGCAGCTTGGTGGGGGCATCCACAGATACGCAGTATTTT. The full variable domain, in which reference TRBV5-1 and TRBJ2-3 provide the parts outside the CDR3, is KAGVTQTPRYLIKTRGQQVTLSCSPISGHRSVSWYQQTPGQGLQFLFEYFSETQRNKGNFPGRFSGRQFSNSRSEMNVSTLELGDSALYLCASSLVGASTDTQYFGPGTRLTVL.

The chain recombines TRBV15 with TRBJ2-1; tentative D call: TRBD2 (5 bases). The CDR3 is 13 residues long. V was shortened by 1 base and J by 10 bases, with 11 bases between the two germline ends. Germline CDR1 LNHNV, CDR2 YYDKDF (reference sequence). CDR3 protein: CATSRAGNGEQFF. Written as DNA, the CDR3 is TGTGCCACCAGCAGAGCGGGGAATGGGGAGCAGTTCTTC.

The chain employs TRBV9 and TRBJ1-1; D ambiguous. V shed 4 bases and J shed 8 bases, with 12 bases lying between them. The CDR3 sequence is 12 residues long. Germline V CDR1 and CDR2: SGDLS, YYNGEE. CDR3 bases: TGTGCCAGCAGCCCTGGTCAAGGGGAAGCTTTCTTT. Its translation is CASSPGQGEAFF.

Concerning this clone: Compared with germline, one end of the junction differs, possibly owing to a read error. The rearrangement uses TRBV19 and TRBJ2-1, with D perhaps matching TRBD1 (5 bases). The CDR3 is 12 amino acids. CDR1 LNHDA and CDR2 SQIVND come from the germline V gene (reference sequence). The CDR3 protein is CASRIGVNEQFF. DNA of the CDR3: TGTGCCAGTAGAATAGGGGTCAATGAGCAGTTCTTC.

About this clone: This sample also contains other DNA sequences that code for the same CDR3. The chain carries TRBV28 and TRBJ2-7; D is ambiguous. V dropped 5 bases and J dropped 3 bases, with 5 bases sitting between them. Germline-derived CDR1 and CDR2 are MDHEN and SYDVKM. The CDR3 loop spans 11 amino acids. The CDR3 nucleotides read TGTGCCAGCAGTCACCGCTACGAGCAGTACTTC. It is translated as CASSHRYEQYF. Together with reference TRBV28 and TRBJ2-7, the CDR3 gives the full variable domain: DVKVTQSSRYLVKRTGEKVFLECVQDMDHENMFWYRQDPGLGLRLIYFSYDVKMKEKGDIPEGYSVSREKKERFSLILESASTNQTSMYLCASSHRYEQYFGPGTRLTVT.

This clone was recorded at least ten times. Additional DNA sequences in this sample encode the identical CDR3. CDR3 in amino acids: CASSLLEETQYF. CDR3 sequence (DNA): TGTGCCAGCAGTCTCCTCGAAGAGACCCAGTACTTC. The rearrangement joins TRBV27 to TRBJ2-5; D is ambiguous. Between the trimmed V and J ends, which lost 5 bases and 3 bases, there was a span of 7 bases. The germline V gene encodes CDR1 MNHEY and CDR2 SMNVEV (reference sequence). This CDR3 has 12 amino acids.